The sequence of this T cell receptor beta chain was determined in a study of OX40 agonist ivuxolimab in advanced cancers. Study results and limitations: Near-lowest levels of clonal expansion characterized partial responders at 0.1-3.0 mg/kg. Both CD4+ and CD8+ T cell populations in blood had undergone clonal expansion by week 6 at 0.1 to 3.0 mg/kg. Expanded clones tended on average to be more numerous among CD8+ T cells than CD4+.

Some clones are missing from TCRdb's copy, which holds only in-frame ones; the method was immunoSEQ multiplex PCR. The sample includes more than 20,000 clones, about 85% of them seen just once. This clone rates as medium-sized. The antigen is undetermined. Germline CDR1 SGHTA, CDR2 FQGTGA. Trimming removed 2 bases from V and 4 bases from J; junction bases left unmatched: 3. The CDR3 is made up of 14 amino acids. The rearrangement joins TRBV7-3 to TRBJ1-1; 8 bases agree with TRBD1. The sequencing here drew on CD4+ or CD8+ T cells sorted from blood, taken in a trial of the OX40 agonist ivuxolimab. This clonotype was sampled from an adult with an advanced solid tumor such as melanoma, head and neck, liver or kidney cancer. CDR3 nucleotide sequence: TGTGCCAGCAGCTTACAGGGGGCAGGCACTGAAGCTTTCTTT. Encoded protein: CASSLQGAGTEAFF.